This TCR beta chain was recovered during a study of T-cell memory formation after mild COVID-19. Study at large: TCR clusters were mostly donor specific.

General observations from the study: Certain responding clones were present in pre-infection memory, suggesting participation of cross-reactive memory. CD4/CD8 balance characterized clones contracting day 15 to 85, and CD4+ skew characterized later expanders. The study found contracting CD4+ clones mainly in CM and EM and contracting CD8+ clones in EMRA.

The V end was cut by 2 bases, the J end by 4 bases, with 12 bases between. CDR3 length: 15 amino acids. Per germline, CDR1 MNHEY and CDR2 SVGAGI. Of note for this clonotype: What it binds is unknown.

TCRdb independently ran MiXCR on the 5' RACE reads; one entry per CDR3 protein. The table shows some 250,000 distinct CDR3 sequences, with more than 15% occurring only once. J is TRBJ1-5 and V is TRBV6-5; D remains unclear. This clonotype was obtained from a man younger than 35 who had mild COVID-19 (a few samples of this study predate the infection). Cell type and time point are not known. What was sequenced was PBMCs or a T cell subset sorted from them (not recorded which). CDR3 coding DNA: TGTGCCAGCAGTTACGCTCAGGACCAAAATCAGCCCCAGCATTTT. Protein sequence: CASSYAQDQNQPQHF.